The 17 T cell receptor beta chains below come from one sample, sequenced in a study of cytomegalovirus exposure and HLA in healthy donors. PCR amplification relied on 60 Vbeta primers (plus 13 Jbeta primers). Data came from immunoSEQ multiplex PCR; TCRdb stores just in-frame clones and leaves some out. This table has 50,000 to 70,000 clones, 65% to 90% appearing once. The source material was PBMCs. The receptors were gathered from a human donor in good health.

The V gene is TRBV19, the J gene TRBJ2-6; D is unresolved. The V and J ends lost 3 bases and 1 base respectively, with 10 bases between them. Germline V lookup: CDR1 LNHDA, CDR2 SQIVND (reference sequence). This CDR3 has 16 residues. The CDR3 region is CASSIRMRSGANVLTF. CDR3 DNA: TGTGCCAGTAGTATTCGTATGAGGTCTGGGGCCAACGTCCTGACTTTC.

The rearrangement uses TRBV5-1 and TRBJ2-2, with TRBD2 matching 8 bases. V dropped 6 bases and J dropped 5; count of bases not matched to a gene: 6. The CDR3 length is 14 residues. Per germline, CDR1 SGHRS and CDR2 YFSETQ. This CDR3 reads CASTGLASTGELFF. The CDR3 region has the DNA TGCGCCAGCACCGGACTAGCATCGACCGGGGAGCTGTTTTTT.

This clone appeared a few times. As DNA, the CDR3 is TGTGCCAGCAGCCCCCTAGCGGGAGTGGGGGGATCCTACAATGAGCAGTTCTTC. Translation gives CASSPLAGVGGSYNEQFF. The chain combines TRBV7-8 with TRBJ2-1, with 10 bases fitting TRBD2. Germline V gene data show CDR1 as SGHVS and CDR2 as FQNEAQ. The V gene end was trimmed by 5 bases and the J gene end by 1 base; junction bases not matched to a gene: 11. The CDR3 length is 18 residues.

This rearrangement joins TRBV15 to TRBJ2-5; 15 bases match TRBD2. The CDR3 length is 19 residues. Germline CDR1 and CDR2: LNHNV and YYDKDF (reference sequence). The V gene end was trimmed by 6 bases and the J gene end by 6 bases; junction bases not matched to a gene: 17. CDR3 DNA: TGTGCCACCAGTCAGTTCGGACTAGCGGGAGGGGCCTTACCGCAGACCCAGTACTTC. This codes for CATSQFGLAGGALPQTQYF.

This rearrangement joins TRBV28 to TRBJ1-5; 11 nucleotides agree with TRBD1. V gave up 6 bases and J gave up 7 bases; unmatched junction bases: 8. Germline CDR1 MDHEN, CDR2 SYDVKM. CDR3 length: 15 residues. In nucleotides, the CDR3 is TGTGCCAGCAGCCCTGCCGGGACAGGGGGACAGCCCCAGCATTTT. It yields the protein CASSPAGTGGQPQHF.

In its sample, this clone was seen a few times. The chain employs TRBV19 and TRBJ2-5, with 7 bases matching TRBD1. Germline values: CDR1 LNHDA, CDR2 SQIVND (reference sequence). V trimming: 4 bases; J trimming: 5 bases; junction bases outside the gene matches: 10. The CDR3 length is 15 residues. CDR3 in DNA: TGTGCCAGTAGTAAAGACAGGGAAAGTTGGGAGACCCAGTACTTC. Amino acid sequence: CASSKDRESWETQYF.

The chain links TRBV15 to TRBJ2-7, with 9 nucleotides matching TRBD2. With V trimmed by 0 bases and J by 2 bases, 2 bases remained unmatched. Germline-derived CDR1 and CDR2 are LNHNV and YYDKDF (reference sequence). The CDR3 has 15 residues. CDR3 nucleotide sequence: TGTGCCACCAGCAGAGAGTTAGCGGGGGCCTACGAGCAGTACTTC. Protein: CATSRELAGAYEQYF.

The genes are TRBV11-2 and TRBJ2-5, with D possibly being TRBD2 (6 bases). The CDR3 has 14 amino acids. Looked up from germline, CDR1 is SGHAT and CDR2 is FQNNGV. V was cut by 3 bases and J by 7 bases, with 15 bases left in between. In DNA form, the CDR3 reads TGTGCCAGCAGCTTTGTACCTCGGGACTGGACCCAGTACTTC. Translation gives CASSFVPRDWTQYF.

This chain links TRBV7-2 with TRBJ2-1; 15 bases align to TRBD2. The ends lost 6 bases at V and 6 bases at J; junction bases unmatched: 15. Germline V gene data show CDR1 as SGHTA and CDR2 as FQGNSA. The CDR3 has 19 residues. This chain's CDR3 is CASRAGLAGGPGGLNEQFF. The CDR3 DNA follows: TGTGCCAGCAGGGCCGGACTAGCGGGAGGGCCAGGGGGCCTCAATGAGCAGTTCTTC.

This clone has just a few counts. This sequence joins TRBV4-3 and TRBJ2-7; D is perhaps TRBD1 (6 bases). V lost 0 bases and J lost 6, with 24 bases in between. Germline-derived CDR1 and CDR2 are LGHNA and YSLEER. This CDR3 contains 18 residues. CDR3 DNA: TGCGCCAGCAGCCAAGACCATCGTGGCGGCCAGGGGTTGGTCGAGCAGTACTTC. It translates to CASSQDHRGGQGLVEQYF.

This clone was recorded a few times. The V call is TRBV7-2, the J call TRBJ2-2, with TRBD2 matching 9 bases. Germline CDR1 and CDR2: SGHTA and FQGNSA. This CDR3 spans 15 amino acids. V lost 1 base to trimming and J lost 5 bases; unmatched junction nucleotides: 2. The DNA for the CDR3 is TGTGCCAGCAGCTTAGTGACTAGCGGAACCGGGGAGCTGTTTTTT. It yields the protein CASSLVTSGTGELFF. The full variable domain, completed using reference TRBV7-2 and TRBJ2-2, is GAGVSQSPSNKVTEKGKDVELRCDPISGHTALYWYRQSLGQGLEFLIYFQGNSAPDKSGLPSDRFSAERTGGSVSTLTIQRTQQEDSAVYLCASSLVTSGTGELFFGEGSRLTVL.

The chain links TRBV29-1 to TRBJ2-1; TRBD1 matches at 11 bases. Germline-derived CDR1 and CDR2 are SQVTM and ANQGSEA. The J segment lost 0 bases and the V segment lost 4 bases, leaving 11 bases of the junction unmatched. The CDR3 runs to 18 residues. The CDR3 loop is CSVGGPGQGESSYNEQFF. CDR3 DNA: TGCAGCGTTGGAGGGCCGGGACAGGGGGAAAGCTCCTACAATGAGCAGTTCTTC.

The chain links TRBV4-3 to TRBJ2-7; D unclear. Germline V gives CDR1 LGHNA, CDR2 YSLEER. The CDR3 loop spans 16 amino acids. With 1 base removed from V and 0 bases from J, the gap between germline ends came to 13 bases. CDR3 bases: TGCGCCAGCAGCCAAGCTTCAGGCGTTTACTCCTACGAGCAGTACTTC. It codes for CASSQASGVYSYEQYF.

This chain links TRBV4-2 with TRBJ2-3; 12 bases map to TRBD2. Germline CDR1 is LGHNA and CDR2 is YNFKEQ. This CDR3 comprises 16 residues. V lost 1 base and J lost 4; bases outside the gene matches: 3. The CDR3 region has the DNA TGTGCCAGCAGCCAAGCTAGCGGGGGGGGAGCAGATACGCAGTATTTT. It is translated as CASSQASGGGADTQYF.

This clone was found a few times. The chain couples TRBV7-2 to TRBJ1-1; no firm D call. In germline, CDR1 is SGHTA, CDR2 FQGNSA. There are 15 residues in the CDR3. Trimming removed 5 bases at V and 0 bases at J, with 13 bases between. CDR3 sequence (DNA): TGTGCCAGCAGCCCACAGACAACCATGAACACTGAAGCTTTCTTT. It yields the protein CASSPQTTMNTEAFF.

The chain couples TRBV19 to TRBJ1-5, with a possible D match to TRBD1 (5 bases). The CDR3 is made up of 15 amino acids. Per the germline V gene, CDR1 is LNHDA and CDR2 is SQIVND (reference sequence). V was trimmed by 2 bases and J by 7 bases, leaving 15 bases between them. The CDR3 region is CASSIFGQGKQPQHF. CDR3 DNA: TGTGCCAGTAGTATATTTGGGCAGGGTAAACAGCCCCAGCATTTT.

The chain has TRBV30 and TRBJ1-1; TRBD1 might be the D (5 bases). The CDR3 is 12 residues long. Trimming cost V 2 bases and J 12 bases, with 16 bases left between them. Per the germline V gene, CDR1 is GTSNPN and CDR2 is SVGIG (reference sequence). The CDR3, as DNA: TGTGCCTGGAGTTGGGGCACCTATGTTCCTTTCTTT. Residues: CAWSWGTYVPFF.